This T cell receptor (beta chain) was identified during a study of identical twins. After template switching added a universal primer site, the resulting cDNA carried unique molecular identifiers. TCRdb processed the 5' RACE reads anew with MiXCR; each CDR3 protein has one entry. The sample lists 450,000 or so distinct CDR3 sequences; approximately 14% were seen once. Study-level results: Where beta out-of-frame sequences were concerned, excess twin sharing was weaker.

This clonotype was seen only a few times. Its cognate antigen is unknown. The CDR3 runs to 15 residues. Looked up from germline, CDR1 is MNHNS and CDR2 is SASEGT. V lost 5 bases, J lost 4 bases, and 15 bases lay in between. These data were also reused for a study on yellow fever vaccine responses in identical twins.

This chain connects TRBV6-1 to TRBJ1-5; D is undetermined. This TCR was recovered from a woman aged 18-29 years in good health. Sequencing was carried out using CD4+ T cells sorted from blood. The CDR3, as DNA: TGTGCCAGCAGTCCCGACATCGTAGTAAATCAGCCCCAGCATTTT. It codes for CASSPDIVVNQPQHF.